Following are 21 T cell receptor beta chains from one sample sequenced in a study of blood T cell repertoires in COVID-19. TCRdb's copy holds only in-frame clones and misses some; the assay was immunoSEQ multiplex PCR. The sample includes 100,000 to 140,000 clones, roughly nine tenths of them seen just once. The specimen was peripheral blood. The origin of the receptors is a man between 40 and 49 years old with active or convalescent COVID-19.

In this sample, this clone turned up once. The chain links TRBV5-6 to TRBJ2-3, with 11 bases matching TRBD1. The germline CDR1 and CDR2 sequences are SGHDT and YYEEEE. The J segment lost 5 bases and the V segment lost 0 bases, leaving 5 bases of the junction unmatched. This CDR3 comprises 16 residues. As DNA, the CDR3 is TGTGCCAGCAGCTTGGCCGGGACAGGGGGAAGAGATACGCAGTATTTT. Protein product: CASSLAGTGGRDTQYF.

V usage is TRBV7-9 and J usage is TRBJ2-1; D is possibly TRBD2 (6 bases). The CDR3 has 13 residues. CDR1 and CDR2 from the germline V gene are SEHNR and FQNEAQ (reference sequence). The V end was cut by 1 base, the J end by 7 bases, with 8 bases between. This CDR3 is CASSLGRENEQFF. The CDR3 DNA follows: TGTGCCAGCAGCTTAGGGAGGGAGAATGAGCAGTTCTTC.

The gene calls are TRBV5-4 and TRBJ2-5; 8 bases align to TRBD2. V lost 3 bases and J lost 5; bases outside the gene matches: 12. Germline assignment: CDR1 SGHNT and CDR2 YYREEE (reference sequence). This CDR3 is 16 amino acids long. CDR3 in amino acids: CASSSRGAGVRETQYF. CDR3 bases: TGTGCCAGCAGCTCCCGGGGAGCGGGAGTGAGGGAGACCCAGTACTTC.

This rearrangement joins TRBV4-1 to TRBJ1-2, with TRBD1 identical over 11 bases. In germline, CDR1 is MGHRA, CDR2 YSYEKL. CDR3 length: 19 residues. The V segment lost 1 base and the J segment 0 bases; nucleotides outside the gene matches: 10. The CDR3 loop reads CASSQASRGTGGANYGYTF. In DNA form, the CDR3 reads TGCGCCAGCAGCCAAGCAAGTCGGGGGACAGGGGGTGCTAACTATGGCTACACCTTC.

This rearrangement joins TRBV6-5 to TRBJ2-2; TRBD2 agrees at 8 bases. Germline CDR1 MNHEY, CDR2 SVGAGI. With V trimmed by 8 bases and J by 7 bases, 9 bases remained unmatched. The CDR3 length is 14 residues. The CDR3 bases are TGTGCCAGCTACGGGAGGGCCGAAGTCGGGGAGCTGTTTTTT. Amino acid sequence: CASYGRAEVGELFF.

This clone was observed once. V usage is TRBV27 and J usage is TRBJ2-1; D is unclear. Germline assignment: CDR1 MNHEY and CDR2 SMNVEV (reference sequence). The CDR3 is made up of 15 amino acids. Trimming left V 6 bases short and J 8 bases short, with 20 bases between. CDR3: CASSQRETTSDEQFF. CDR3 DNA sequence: TGTGCCAGCAGCCAAAGAGAAACCACCTCGGATGAGCAGTTCTTC.

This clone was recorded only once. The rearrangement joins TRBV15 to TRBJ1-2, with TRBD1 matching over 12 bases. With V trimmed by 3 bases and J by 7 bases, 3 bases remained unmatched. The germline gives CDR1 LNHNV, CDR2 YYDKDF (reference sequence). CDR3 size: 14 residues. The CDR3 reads CATSRGQGAAGYTF. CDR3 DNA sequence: TGTGCCACCAGCAGGGGACAGGGGGCAGCTGGCTACACCTTC.

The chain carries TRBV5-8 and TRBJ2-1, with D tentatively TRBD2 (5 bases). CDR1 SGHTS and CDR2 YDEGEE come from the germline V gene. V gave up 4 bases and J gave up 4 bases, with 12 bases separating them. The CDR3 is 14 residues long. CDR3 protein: CASSPLGSYNEQFF. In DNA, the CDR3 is TGTGCCAGCAGCCCCCTGGGGAGTTACAATGAGCAGTTCTTC.

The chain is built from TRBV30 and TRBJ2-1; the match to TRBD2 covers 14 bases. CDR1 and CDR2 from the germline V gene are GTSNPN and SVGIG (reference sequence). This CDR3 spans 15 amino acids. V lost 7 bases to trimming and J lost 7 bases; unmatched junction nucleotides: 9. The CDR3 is CAFLTGTSGRNEQFF. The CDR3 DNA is TGTGCCTTCCTGACCGGGACTAGCGGGAGAAATGAGCAGTTCTTC. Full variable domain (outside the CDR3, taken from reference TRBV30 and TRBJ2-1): SQTIHQWPATLVQPVGSPLSLECTVEGTSNPNLYWYRQAAGRGLQLLFYSVGIGQISSEVPQNLSASRPQDRQFILSSKKLLLSDSGFYLCAFLTGTSGRNEQFFGPGTRLTVL.

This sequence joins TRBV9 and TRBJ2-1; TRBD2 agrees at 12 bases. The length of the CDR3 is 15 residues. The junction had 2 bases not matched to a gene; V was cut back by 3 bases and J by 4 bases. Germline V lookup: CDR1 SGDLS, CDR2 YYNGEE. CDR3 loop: CASSAGLAGYNEQFF. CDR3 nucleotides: TGTGCCAGCAGCGCCGGACTAGCGGGATACAATGAGCAGTTCTTC.

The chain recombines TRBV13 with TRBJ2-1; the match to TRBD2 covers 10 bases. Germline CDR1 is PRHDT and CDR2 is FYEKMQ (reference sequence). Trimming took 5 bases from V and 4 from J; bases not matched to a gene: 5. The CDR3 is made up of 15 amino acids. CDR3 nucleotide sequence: TGTGCCAGCAGCCCCCCTAGCGGGAGTTACAATGAGCAGTTCTTC. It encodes CASSPPSGSYNEQFF.

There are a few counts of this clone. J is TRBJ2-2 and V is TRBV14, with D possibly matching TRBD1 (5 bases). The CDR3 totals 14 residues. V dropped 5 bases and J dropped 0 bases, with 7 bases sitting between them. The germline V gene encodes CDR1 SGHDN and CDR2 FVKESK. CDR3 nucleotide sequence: TGTGCCAGCAGCTGGACACCGAACACCGGGGAGCTGTTTTTT. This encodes CASSWTPNTGELFF.

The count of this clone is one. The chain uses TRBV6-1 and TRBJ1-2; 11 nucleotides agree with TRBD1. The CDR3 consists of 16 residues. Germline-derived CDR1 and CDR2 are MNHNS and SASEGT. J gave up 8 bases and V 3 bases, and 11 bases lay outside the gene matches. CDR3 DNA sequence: TGTGCCAGCAGTGATGGACAGGGGGCGTTTTCATCCGGCTACACCTTC. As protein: CASSDGQGAFSSGYTF.

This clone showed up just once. The CDR3 here is CASSVRAGGDEQYF. The CDR3 bases are TGTGCCAGCAGCGTGCGGGCGGGAGGGGACGAGCAGTACTTC. V and J are TRBV9 and TRBJ2-7; 9 bases line up with TRBD2. Losses at the gene ends were 2 bases for V and 5 bases for J; bases not matched to a gene: 5. There are 14 residues in the CDR3. From germline, CDR1 is SGDLS and CDR2 YYNGEE.

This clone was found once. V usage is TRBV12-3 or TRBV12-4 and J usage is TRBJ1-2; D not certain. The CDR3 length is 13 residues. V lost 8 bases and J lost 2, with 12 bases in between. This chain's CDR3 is CASAESLNYGYTF. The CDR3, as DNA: TGTGCCAGCGCCGAAAGCCTGAACTATGGCTACACCTTC.

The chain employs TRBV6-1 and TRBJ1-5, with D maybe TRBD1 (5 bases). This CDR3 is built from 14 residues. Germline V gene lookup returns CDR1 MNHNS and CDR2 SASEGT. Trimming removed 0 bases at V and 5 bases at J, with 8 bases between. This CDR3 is CASSEAAGYQPQHF. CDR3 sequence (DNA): TGTGCCAGCAGTGAAGCGGCAGGGTATCAGCCCCAGCATTTT.

CDR3 residues: CASSSGTSGSYEQYF. The CDR3 bases are TGCGCCAGCAGCTCCGGGACTAGCGGATCCTACGAGCAGTACTTC. The genes are TRBV5-1 and TRBJ2-7; 11 nucleotides align to TRBD2. Germline values: CDR1 SGHRS, CDR2 YFSETQ. The CDR3 contains 15 residues. V shed 3 bases and J 1 base; nucleotides not matched to a gene: 3. Based on the CDR3 plus reference TRBV5-1 and TRBJ2-7, the full variable domain is KAGVTQTPRYLIKTRGQQVTLSCSPISGHRSVSWYQQTPGQGLQFLFEYFSETQRNKGNFPGRFSGRQFSNSRSEMNVSTLELGDSALYLCASSSGTSGSYEQYFGPGTRLTVT.

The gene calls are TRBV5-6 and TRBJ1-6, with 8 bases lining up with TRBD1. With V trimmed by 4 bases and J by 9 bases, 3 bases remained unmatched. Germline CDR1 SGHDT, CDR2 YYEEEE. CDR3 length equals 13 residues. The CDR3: CASSIDRGSPLHF. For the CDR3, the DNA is TGTGCCAGCAGCATAGACAGGGGTTCACCCCTCCACTTT. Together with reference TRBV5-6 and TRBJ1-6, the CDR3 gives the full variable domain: DAGVTQSPTHLIKTRGQQVTLRCSPKSGHDTVSWYQQALGQGPQFIFQYYEEEERQRGNFPDRFSGHQFPNYSSELNVNALLLGDSALYLCASSIDRGSPLHFGNGTRLTVT.

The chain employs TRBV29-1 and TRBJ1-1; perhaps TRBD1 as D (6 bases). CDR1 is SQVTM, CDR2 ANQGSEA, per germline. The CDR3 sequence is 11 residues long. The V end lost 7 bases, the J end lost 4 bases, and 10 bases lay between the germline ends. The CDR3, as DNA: TGCAGCGCCAGGGACACCACTGAAGCTTTCTTT. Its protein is CSARDTTEAFF.

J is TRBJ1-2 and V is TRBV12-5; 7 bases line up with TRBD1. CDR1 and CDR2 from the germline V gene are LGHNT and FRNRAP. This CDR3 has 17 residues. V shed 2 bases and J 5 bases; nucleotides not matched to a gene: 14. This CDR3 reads CASGLRAGGTELYGYTF. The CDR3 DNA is TGTGCTAGTGGTTTGAGGGCGGGCGGGACAGAGCTTTATGGCTACACCTTC.

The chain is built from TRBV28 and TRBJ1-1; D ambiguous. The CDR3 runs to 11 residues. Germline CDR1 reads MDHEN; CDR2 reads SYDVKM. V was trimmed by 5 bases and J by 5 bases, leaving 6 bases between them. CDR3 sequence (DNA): TGTGCCAGCAGTCCGAGGACTGAAGCTTTCTTT. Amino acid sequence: CASSPRTEAFF.